Below are 20 T cell receptor beta chains sequenced from a single sample in a study of identical twins. One entry per CDR3 protein, called by TCRdb with MiXCR from the 5' RACE reads. In the table there are around 220,000 distinct CDR3 sequences, more than 9% of which are singletons. The sequenced sample was memory T cells sorted from blood. All receptors come from a man in his fifties in good health.

The chain is built from TRBV11-2 and TRBJ2-2; the D gene could be TRBD1 or TRBD2 (5 bases each). Germline loops: CDR1 SGHAT, CDR2 FQNNGV. This CDR3 comprises 15 residues. V was clipped by 3 bases and J by 0 bases, with 8 bases between them. Here the CDR3 reads CASSLQGPNTGELFF. The CDR3 nucleotides are TGTGCCAGCAGCTTGCAGGGACCGAACACCGGGGAGCTGTTTTTT.

The table lists this clonotype with many counts. This rearrangement joins TRBV7-2 to TRBJ2-1, with TRBD2 identical over 9 bases. The germline gives CDR1 SGHTA, CDR2 FQGNSA. The CDR3 spans 14 residues. The junction had 0 bases not matched to a gene; V was cut back by 0 bases and J by 6 bases. The chain's CDR3 is CASSLATSGNEQFF. CDR3 nucleotides: TGTGCCAGCAGCTTAGCGACTAGCGGCAATGAGCAGTTCTTC. Variable domain in full (rest from reference TRBV7-2 and TRBJ2-1): GAGVSQSPSNKVTEKGKDVELRCDPISGHTALYWYRQSLGQGLEFLIYFQGNSAPDKSGLPSDRFSAERTGGSVSTLTIQRTQQEDSAVYLCASSLATSGNEQFFGPGTRLTVL.

This clonotype came up many times. The chain links TRBV12-3 or TRBV12-4 to TRBJ1-5, with D uncertain. Trimming took off 0 bases at V and 0 bases at J, with 9 bases between the two ends. This CDR3 spans 16 amino acids. The chain's CDR3 is CASSLAWQHSNQPQHF. CDR3 coding DNA: TGTGCCAGCAGTTTAGCGTGGCAGCATAGCAATCAGCCCCAGCATTTT.

This clonotype was seen many times. At one boundary the junction diverges from the germline segment, which might be a read error. The J gene is TRBJ1-5, the V gene TRBV4-1; D remains unclear. CDR1 and CDR2 (germline): MGHRA, YSYEKL. The length of the CDR3 is 15 residues. The CDR3 region has the DNA TGTGCCAGCAGCCAAGAGTCACAGAGCAATCAGCCCCAGCATTTT. This encodes CASSQESQSNQPQHF.

The chain joins TRBV6-4 to TRBJ2-3; D possibly uses TRBD1 or TRBD2 (5 bases each). The CDR3 covers 16 residues. CDR1 is MRHNA, CDR2 SNTAGT, per germline. The ends were cut back, 4 bases at V and 2 bases at J, with 16 bases in the middle. CDR3: CASSARSSGTTDTQYF. In DNA, the CDR3 is TGTGCCAGCAGTGCACGGTCCTCAGGGACCACAGATACGCAGTATTTT.

The gene calls are TRBV12-3 or TRBV12-4 and TRBJ1-1; 7 positions match TRBD1. The junction had 11 bases not matched to a gene; V was cut back by 7 bases and J by 6 bases. The CDR3 spans 14 residues. Here the CDR3 reads CASTLTGREAEAFF. The CDR3 DNA reads TGTGCCAGCACCTTGACAGGGCGAGAGGCTGAAGCTTTCTTT.

This clonotype was detected only a few times. This sequence joins TRBV11-3 and TRBJ2-1; D uncertain. The CDR3 has 14 residues. Trimming removed 0 bases from V and 8 bases from J, with 11 bases in between. Per the germline V gene, CDR1 is SGHNT and CDR2 is YENEEA. The CDR3 spells CASSLDPHSDEQFF. In DNA, the CDR3 is TGTGCCAGCAGCTTAGATCCCCATAGTGATGAGCAGTTCTTC.

The chain recombines TRBV14 with TRBJ2-3; D not resolved. Germline CDR1 reads SGHDN; CDR2 reads FVKESK. The CDR3 runs 14 residues. Deletions cut 4 bases from V and 2 bases from J, with 10 bases between. In DNA, the CDR3 is TGTGCCAGCAGCCGCCGACAACTCACAGATACGCAGTATTTT. Translating it yields CASSRRQLTDTQYF.

This clonotype was seen a handful of times. V gene TRBV7-2 combines with J gene TRBJ2-2; D not certain. V gave up 2 bases and J gave up 3 bases, with 7 bases separating them. The germline V gene encodes CDR1 SGHTA and CDR2 FQGNSA. The CDR3 runs 14 residues. The CDR3 nucleotides are TGTGCCAGCAGCTTAAGGTACCACACCGGGGAGCTGTTTTTT. Amino acids: CASSLRYHTGELFF. Full variable domain (missing parts from reference TRBV7-2 and TRBJ2-2): GAGVSQSPSNKVTEKGKDVELRCDPISGHTALYWYRQSLGQGLEFLIYFQGNSAPDKSGLPSDRFSAERTGGSVSTLTIQRTQQEDSAVYLCASSLRYHTGELFFGEGSRLTVL.

This clonotype was observed a handful of times. The chain employs TRBV14 and TRBJ2-2; 8 bases match TRBD1. Germline lookup yields CDR1 SGHDN and CDR2 FVKESK. V lost 3 bases, J lost 2 bases, and 8 bases stayed unmatched. CDR3 size: 17 residues. CDR3 in DNA: TGTGCCAGCAGCCAGCCGCCAGGGGGCTTCAACACCGGGGAGCTGTTTTTT. Protein: CASSQPPGGFNTGELFF.

The rearrangement links TRBV20-1 to TRBJ2-7; D gene uncertain. Per germline, CDR1 DFQATT and CDR2 SNEGSKA (reference sequence). The CDR3 covers 13 residues. V lost 1 base to trimming and J lost 5 bases, with 12 bases between them. The CDR3 reads CSARAPPRHEQYF. CDR3 sequence (DNA): TGCAGTGCTAGAGCTCCCCCCCGTCACGAGCAGTACTTC.

The V gene is TRBV29-1, the J gene TRBJ2-7, with D hard to call. Trimming took 4 bases from V and 4 from J, leaving 14 bases between them. Germline CDR1 SQVTM, CDR2 ANQGSEA. The CDR3 has 13 residues. CDR3: CSVAVSPVYEQYF. For the CDR3, the DNA is TGCAGCGTTGCAGTATCACCCGTTTACGAGCAGTACTTC.

As concerns this clonotype: A much bigger clone sits one base away, suggesting this may be a read error. The chain recombines TRBV6-1 with TRBJ2-7; possibly TRBD2 for D (5 bases). The CDR3 is made up of 15 amino acids. V was cut by 2 bases and J by 4 bases, with 15 bases left in between. CDR1 is MNHNS, CDR2 SASEGT, per germline. The CDR3 reads CASSEQFGIGYEQYF. DNA of the CDR3: TGTGCCAGCAGTGAACAATTCGGGATAGGGTACGAGCAGTACTTC.

This clonotype was counted ten times or more. The chain uses TRBV11-2 and TRBJ2-7; 12 bases map to TRBD2. The CDR3 totals 15 residues. Germline CDR1 reads SGHAT; CDR2 reads FQNNGV. V lost 6 bases and J lost 2; bases outside the gene matches: 5. This chain's CDR3 is CASSQLAGGTYEQYF. The CDR3 DNA is TGTGCCAGCAGTCAACTAGCGGGGGGTACCTACGAGCAGTACTTC.

This clonotype showed up many times. This sequence joins TRBV5-1 and TRBJ1-3, with D perhaps TRBD1 (6 bases). This CDR3 has 15 amino acids. V lost 0 bases, J lost 2 bases, and 9 bases lay in between. The germline CDR1 and CDR2 sequences are SGHRS and YFSETQ. CDR3 sequence: CASSLGQAAGNTIYF. CDR3 nucleotide sequence: TGCGCCAGCAGCTTGGGACAGGCCGCTGGAAACACCATATATTTT. Full variable domain (missing parts from reference TRBV5-1 and TRBJ1-3): KAGVTQTPRYLIKTRGQQVTLSCSPISGHRSVSWYQQTPGQGLQFLFEYFSETQRNKGNFPGRFSGRQFSNSRSEMNVSTLELGDSALYLCASSLGQAAGNTIYFGEGSWLTVV.

The chain joins TRBV5-1 to TRBJ1-1; D is perhaps TRBD1 (6 bases). The CDR3 consists of 14 residues. The V and J ends lost 0 bases and 4 bases respectively, with 10 bases between them. From germline, CDR1 is SGHRS and CDR2 YFSETQ. The CDR3 reads CASSLDTGFTEAFF. DNA of the CDR3: TGCGCCAGCAGCTTGGATACAGGGTTCACTGAAGCTTTCTTT.

This clonotype was counted a few times. This sequence joins TRBV5-5 and TRBJ1-6, with D perhaps matching TRBD1 (5 bases). The CDR3 runs to 13 residues. From germline, CDR1 is SGHKS and CDR2 YYEKEE (reference sequence). Trimming took off 4 bases at V and 7 bases at J, with 9 bases between the two ends. The CDR3 nucleotides read TGTGCCAGCAGCATAAACAGGAATTCACCCCTCCACTTT. It is translated as CASSINRNSPLHF.

V is TRBV28 and J is TRBJ2-5; possibly TRBD2 for D (6 bases). The V end was cut by 2 bases, the J end by 0 bases, with 31 bases between. This CDR3 has 22 amino acids. Germline CDR1 reads MDHEN; CDR2 reads SYDVKM. CDR3 protein: CASSLLVGDWGWSGADQETQYF. CDR3 bases: TGTGCCAGCAGTTTACTAGTGGGGGACTGGGGATGGTCGGGAGCGGACCAAGAGACCCAGTACTTC.

This clonotype was seen many times. V is TRBV7-8 and J is TRBJ2-7; 11 positions match TRBD2. Germline V gene data show CDR1 as SGHVS and CDR2 as FQNEAQ. The CDR3 contains 15 residues. V shed 5 bases, J shed 3 bases, and the junction held 6 bases outside the gene matches. CDR3 amino acids: CASSTLGTSGYEQYF. The CDR3 DNA reads TGTGCCAGCAGCACTTTAGGGACTAGCGGCTACGAGCAGTACTTC.

This clonotype was counted between two and nine times. The genes are TRBV23-1 and TRBJ2-1; D remains unclear. TRBV23-1 carries the ORF label, with uncertain function. This CDR3 contains 15 residues. Trimming shortened V by 6 bases and J by 3 bases, and 15 bases separated the two germline ends. CDR3 DNA sequence: TGCGCCAGCAGCCCCAAGGGCGACCTCTACAATGAGCAGTTCTTC. Protein sequence: CASSPKGDLYNEQFF.